The 18 T cell receptor beta chains below all came from one sample that was sequenced in a study of HIV-infected patients and healthy controls. cDNA was made from approximately 500 ng RNA using alpha and beta constant primers. Using multiplexing indices, alpha and beta chain libraries were generated apart by chain-specific third strand synthesis. TCRdb re-analysed the 5' RACE reads in MiXCR, keeping a single row per CDR3 protein. The sample holds approximately 10,000 distinct CDR3 sequences; about 10% are singletons and the top ten take about a sixth. Whole blood was used without fractionation, so all unsorted peripheral T cells were included. Specimen: blood, collected before antiretroviral therapy. These receptors were taken from an adult with HIV infection.

The rearrangement joins TRBV11-2 to TRBJ2-5; 7 bases align to TRBD2. The CDR3 is 14 residues long. Germline values: CDR1 SGHAT, CDR2 FQNNGV. V was clipped by 11 bases and J by 2 bases; unmatched bases: 11. As DNA, the CDR3 is TGTGCCGTTCGGGGGGTCGGCGGACAAGAGACCCAGTACTTC. Translating gives CAVRGVGGQETQYF.

This clonotype is categorized as medium-sized. The rearrangement links TRBV7-8 to TRBJ2-3; TRBD1 or TRBD2 may be the D gene (5 bases each). CDR1 SGHVS and CDR2 FQNEAQ come from the germline V gene. The length of the CDR3 is 17 residues. Trimming stripped 0 bases from V and 2 bases from J, with 15 bases between. This chain's CDR3 is CASSLAQPGPNTDTQYF. The CDR3 coding sequence is TGTGCCAGCAGCTTAGCCCAGCCGGGACCAAACACAGATACGCAGTATTTT.

This clonotype was recorded a few times. The chain carries TRBV20-1 and TRBJ2-1; 7 bases agree with TRBD2. With 3 bases clipped from V and 9 bases from J, the junction kept 8 bases outside the gene matches. Germline V gene data show CDR1 as DFQATT and CDR2 as SNEGSKA (reference sequence). The CDR3 has 13 residues. CDR3 amino acids: CSASPSGKSEQFF. In nucleotides, the CDR3 is TGCAGTGCTAGCCCGAGCGGGAAGTCTGAGCAGTTCTTC.

This clonotype was counted between two and nine times. The chain combines TRBV13 with TRBJ2-1, with 8 bases identical to TRBD2. The CDR3 contains 15 residues. The V and J ends lost 2 bases and 6 bases, in that order; junction bases with no gene match: 6. Germline V lookup: CDR1 PRHDT, CDR2 FYEKMQ (reference sequence). The CDR3 DNA reads TGTGCCAGCAGCTTACCAGGACTAGCCCCCAATGAGCAGTTCTTC. Translation gives CASSLPGLAPNEQFF.

In this sample, this clonotype turned up many times. J is TRBJ1-2 and V is TRBV7-2; TRBD1 matches 7 bases. This CDR3 is 16 amino acids long. V shed 5 bases, J shed 3 bases, and the junction held 12 bases outside the gene matches. In germline, CDR1 is SGHTA, CDR2 FQGNSA. The CDR3 region is CASSPNHRGVDYGYTF. CDR3 nucleotide sequence: TGTGCCAGCAGCCCGAATCACAGGGGTGTTGACTATGGCTACACCTTC.

This clonotype was recorded at least ten times. The chain combines TRBV11-3 with TRBJ1-1; D may be TRBD1 (5 bases). This CDR3 has 15 residues. V lost 1 base to trimming and J lost 3 bases, with 12 bases between them. CDR1 is SGHNT, CDR2 YENEEA, per germline. In DNA, the CDR3 is TGTGCCAGCAGCTTAGGGGCAGGGTCGGACACTGAAGCTTTCTTT. The encoded protein is CASSLGAGSDTEAFF. The full variable domain, in which reference TRBV11-3 and TRBJ1-1 provide the parts outside the CDR3, is EAGVVQSPRYKIIEKKQPVAFWCNPISGHNTLYWYLQNLGQGPELLIRYENEEAVDDSQLPKDRFSAERLKGVDSTLKIQPAELGDSAVYLCASSLGAGSDTEAFFGQGTRLTVV.

This clonotype has a count of ten or more. The J gene is TRBJ2-2, the V gene TRBV19; D may be TRBD1 or TRBD2 (5 bases each). The germline CDR1 and CDR2 sequences are LNHDA and SQIVND (reference sequence). This CDR3 comprises 15 residues. V lost 4 bases and J 6 bases, leaving 15 bases between the germline ends. In DNA, the CDR3 is TGTGCCAGTAGTAATACTTTCGGGGCGGCCGGGGAGCTGTTTTTT. Translated: CASSNTFGAAGELFF.

The table lists this clonotype with many counts. The chain joins TRBV6-2 or TRBV6-3 to TRBJ1-6; 7 bases are shared with TRBD1. V lost 6 bases and J lost 5; bases outside the gene matches: 7. The length of the CDR3 is 15 residues. Germline V gene lookup returns CDR1 MNHEY and CDR2 SVGEGT. CDR3 bases: TGTGCCAGCAGATTACCGGGACAGAATAATTCACCCCTCCACTTT. Amino acid sequence: CASRLPGQNNSPLHF.

By share of the sample, this clonotype is medium-sized. The CDR3 coding sequence is TGTGCCAGCAGCTATCCCGGCGGAGCTTTCTTT. Amino acid sequence: CASSYPGGAFF. The gene calls are TRBV7-9 and TRBJ1-1, with D unresolved. This CDR3 comprises 11 residues. Trimming stripped 4 bases from V and 10 bases from J, with 10 bases between. Germline values: CDR1 SEHNR, CDR2 FQNEAQ (reference sequence).

In its sample, this clonotype is medium-sized. V gene TRBV7-2 combines with J gene TRBJ2-5, with no clear D. The CDR3 covers 13 residues. Germline lookup yields CDR1 SGHTA and CDR2 FQGNSA. V lost 3 bases and J 2 bases, leaving 7 bases between the germline ends. The CDR3 sequence: CASSLGYQETQYF. CDR3 nucleotide sequence: TGTGCCAGCAGCTTGGGATATCAAGAGACCCAGTACTTC.

This clonotype was found many times. The genes are TRBV7-3 and TRBJ1-1; 8 nucleotides line up with TRBD1. V dropped 4 bases and J dropped 5; count of bases not matched to a gene: 3. The CDR3 totals 13 residues. The germline V gene encodes CDR1 SGHTA and CDR2 FQGTGA. CDR3: CASSSGQGTEAFF. DNA of the CDR3: TGTGCCAGCAGCTCTGGACAGGGTACTGAAGCTTTCTTT.

This clonotype came up many times. The V gene is TRBV18, the J gene TRBJ2-1; D unresolved. CDR1 and CDR2 from the germline V gene are KGHSH and LQKENI. This CDR3 is built from 17 residues. Trimming pared 4 bases from V and 5 bases from J, leaving 21 bases between. CDR3 region: CASSLKTPSSKNNEQFF. The CDR3 DNA reads as TGTGCCAGCTCACTTAAGACCCCTTCCTCTAAGAACAATGAGCAGTTCTTC.

There are many counts of this clonotype. The chain is built from TRBV29-1 and TRBJ1-3, with D maybe TRBD1 (6 bases). CDR1 and CDR2 (germline): SQVTM, ANQGSEA. The CDR3 is made up of 12 amino acids. The CDR3 region is CAVDSSGNTIYF. The CDR3 DNA reads TGCGCAGTGGACAGCTCTGGAAACACCATATATTTT.

This clonotype was detected many times. The chain has TRBV9 and TRBJ1-1, with D perhaps TRBD1 (6 bases). The CDR3 extends over 16 amino acids. The germline V and J ends were trimmed by 3 bases and 2 bases, with 17 bases remaining between them. Germline V lookup: CDR1 SGDLS, CDR2 YYNGEE. The CDR3 region is CASSAGRGRGNTEAFF. The CDR3 nucleotides are TGTGCCAGCAGCGCTGGGCGGGGCAGGGGAAACACTGAAGCTTTCTTT.

This clonotype is medium-sized within its sample. The CDR3 nucleotides are TGTGCCAGCAGTTTAGGCAGGGAAATTTTTGAAGCTTTCTTT. Translating gives CASSLGREIFEAFF. The chain uses TRBV28 and TRBJ1-1, with D perhaps matching TRBD1 (5 bases). CDR1 is MDHEN and CDR2 is SYDVKM in the germline V gene. CDR3 length: 14 residues. Trimming cost V 2 bases and J 7 bases, with 14 bases left between them.

The genes are TRBV27 and TRBJ1-1; D perhaps matches TRBD1 (5 bases). The length of the CDR3 is 15 residues. Germline assignment: CDR1 MNHEY and CDR2 SMNVEV (reference sequence). The V end lost 2 bases, the J end lost 5 bases, and 15 bases lay between the germline ends. The CDR3 loop is CASSLTGLDTTEAFF. As DNA, the CDR3 is TGTGCCAGCAGTTTAACAGGTCTTGATACGACTGAAGCTTTCTTT.

This clonotype appeared many times. The rearrangement links TRBV28 to TRBJ2-7; D perhaps matches TRBD1 (6 bases). V lost 5 bases to trimming and J lost 2 bases, with 16 bases between them. Per the germline V gene, CDR1 is MDHEN and CDR2 is SYDVKM. The CDR3 is 15 residues long. This CDR3 reads CASSLRDTWPYEQYF. The CDR3 nucleotides read TGTGCCAGCAGTCTCCGGGACACTTGGCCCTACGAGCAGTACTTC.

This clonotype ranks as medium-sized (0.01 to 0.1%). The chain recombines TRBV20-1 with TRBJ2-7; tentatively, D is TRBD2 (5 bases). Germline V lookup: CDR1 DFQATT, CDR2 SNEGSKA (reference sequence). This CDR3 has 12 residues. V lost 7 bases to trimming and J lost 3 bases, with 13 bases between them. This CDR3 reads CSGRTEFYEQYF. The CDR3 nucleotides are TGCAGTGGGAGGACGGAGTTCTACGAGCAGTACTTC.